This is a list of T cell receptor beta chains from one sample in a study of shared clonotypes between healthy human individuals. The assay was immunoSEQ multiplex PCR, and TCRdb's table has in-frame clones only and misses some. The table lists more than 2 million clones, roughly 94% of them singletons. The specimen sequenced was naive CD8+ T cells sorted from blood. The receptors originated from a man aged 18 to 30 in good health. CDR3s include the opening cysteine and the closing phenylalanine or tryptophan. The D gene is left open where the match is weak. The size of a clone is reported for some rows only, either as once, few or many, or as a class for expanded clones.

TRBV6-5	TRBD1	NA	13	TRBJ1-1	TGTGCCAGCAGTTACCGCGGGACAGCTGAAGCTTTCTTT	CASSYRGTAEAFF
TRBV11-2	NA	NA	13	TRBJ2-1	TGTGCCAGCAGCCCTCTCGCGTCTAATGAGCAGTTCTTC	CASSPLASNEQFF
TRBV27	TRBD2	NA	14	TRBJ2-7	TGTGCCAGCAGTTTCGTAGCGGGTCCCTACGAGCAGTACTTC	CASSFVAGPYEQYF
TRBV27	TRBD1	NA	14	TRBJ2-5	TGTGCCAGTTCCGGGACAGGAGCTCAAGAGACCCAGTACTTC	CASSGTGAQETQYF
TRBV4-1	TRBD2	NA	17	TRBJ2-7	TGCGCCAGCAGCCAAAGCGGACTAGCGGGAGAGGCCTACGAGCAGTACTTC	CASSQSGLAGEAYEQYF
TRBV19	TRBD2	NA	15	TRBJ2-1	TGTGCCAGTAGTAAAGCGGGGGGAGTCTACAATGAGCAGTTCTTC	CASSKAGGVYNEQFF
TRBV18	NA	NA	13	TRBJ1-2	TGTGCCAGCTCACCACCCCAGCGCTATGGCTACACCTTC	CASSPPQRYGYTF
TRBV30	NA	NA	13	TRBJ2-1	TGTGCCTGGAGTCAGTTAGGTAACAATGAGCAGTTCTTC	CAWSQLGNNEQFF
TRBV4-3	NA	once	16	TRBJ2-7	TGCGCCAGCAGCCAAGAAAAGGGTCTACCTCTCTACGAGCAGTACTTC	CASSQEKGLPLYEQYF
TRBV6-5	NA	NA	14	TRBJ2-5	TGTGCCAGCAGTTACATAGGGGATCAAGAGACCCAGTACTTC	CASSYIGDQETQYF
TRBV27	NA	NA	13	TRBJ2-3	TGTGCCAGCAGTTTGTCGGGGTCAGATACGCAGTATTTT	CASSLSGSDTQYF
TRBV5-6	NA	NA	13	TRBJ2-2	TGTGCCAGCAGCTTGGGAAACACCGGGGAGCTGTTTTTT	CASSLGNTGELFF
TRBV6-1	NA	NA	13	TRBJ2-7	TGTGCCAGCAGTGACAGGGCCCCCTACGAGCAGTACTTC	CASSDRAPYEQYF
TRBV5-1	TRBD1	NA	14	TRBJ2-7	TGCGCCAGCAGCTTGTCGGGACAGGTCTACGAGCAGTACTTC	CASSLSGQVYEQYF
TRBV4-1	TRBD1	NA	16	TRBJ1-1	TGCGCCAGCGGAGCACCCGGGACAGGGTTTTCCACTGAAGCTTTCTTT	CASGAPGTGFSTEAFF
TRBV11-2	TRBD1	NA	17	TRBJ2-7	TGTGCCAGCAGCGTCTCCGGGACAGGGGGCATCTCAAACGAGCAGTACTTC	CASSVSGTGGISNEQYF
TRBV5-4	NA	once	14	TRBJ1-1	TGTGCCAGCAGCTTGGGGCCCTTAGACACTGAAGCTTTCTTT	CASSLGPLDTEAFF
TRBV7-2	NA	NA	14	TRBJ2-3	TGTGCCAGCAGCTTAGTGGGCGTCACAGATACGCAGTATTTT	CASSLVGVTDTQYF
TRBV10-3	TRBD1	once	15	TRBJ1-2	TGTGCCATCAGTGATTGGGACAGGGGGCTGGGAGGCTACACCTTC	CAISDWDRGLGGYTF
TRBV7-9	NA	NA	15	TRBJ2-3	TGTGCCAGCAGCTCTACCGCAGACCGCGCAGATACGCAGTATTTT	CASSSTADRADTQYF
TRBV28	NA	NA	15	TRBJ1-3	TGTGCCAGCAGCCCCACGGAGATGTCTGGAAACACCATATATTTT	CASSPTEMSGNTIYF
TRBV5-1	NA	NA	15	TRBJ2-7	TGCGCCAGCAGCCCCCGAGGAGGGGGTGGATACGAGCAGTACTTC	CASSPRGGGGYEQYF
TRBV7-8	TRBD1	NA	16	TRBJ2-5	TGTGCCAGCAGCTTTCCGACAGGGGGAGTACAAGAGACCCAGTACTTC	CASSFPTGGVQETQYF
TRBV7-9	TRBD2	NA	17	TRBJ2-7	TGTGCCAGCAGCTCGGCGTCCCACGGGACTAGCGCCTGGGAGCAGTACTTC	CASSSASHGTSAWEQYF
TRBV6-5	NA	NA	13	TRBJ1-2	TGTGCCAGCAGTTACTTTTGGACAGATGGCTACACCTTC	CASSYFWTDGYTF
TRBV10-3	NA	NA	13	TRBJ2-7	TGTGCCATCAGTGTAGGGAAAGGGTACGAGCAGTACTTC	CAISVGKGYEQYF
TRBV5-6	NA	NA	14	TRBJ2-2	TGTGCCAGCGGGGAGGACAGGACGGGCGGGGAGCTGTTTTTT	CASGEDRTGGELFF
TRBV19	TRBD2	once	13	TRBJ2-7	TGTGCCAGTAATAGCGGGAGCGGGTTCGAGCAGTACTTC	CASNSGSGFEQYF
TRBV19	TRBD1	NA	15	TRBJ1-1	TGTGCCAGTAGTATGCCAAAGGACAGGGCCACTGAAGCTTTCTTT	CASSMPKDRATEAFF
TRBV4-1	TRBD1	once	13	TRBJ2-7	TGCGCCAGCAGTGAGACAGGGAACTACGAGCAGTACTTC	CASSETGNYEQYF
TRBV7-9	TRBD2	NA	16	TRBJ2-1	TGTGCCAGCACCCAGAGGCTAGCGGGACGCTACAATGAGCAGTTCTTC	CASTQRLAGRYNEQFF
TRBV4-3	NA	NA	10	TRBJ2-7	TGCGCCAGTATCTCGGGGGAGCAGTACTTC	CASISGEQYF
TRBV7-2	NA	once	15	TRBJ1-4	TGTGCCAGCAGCATAGGGACGACAACTAATGAAAAACTGTTTTTT	CASSIGTTTNEKLFF
TRBV6-1	NA	NA	14	TRBJ2-3	TGTGCCAGCTCTATATACCGGGGCACAGATACGCAGTATTTT	CASSIYRGTDTQYF
TRBV6-5	NA	NA	12	TRBJ1-1	TGTGCCAGCAGGGCCTGGGGCACTGAAGCTTTCTTT	CASRAWGTEAFF
TRBV30	NA	NA	11	TRBJ1-4	TGCGGTTGGGAAAATAATGAAAAACTGTTTTTT	CGWENNEKLFF